The following is a T cell receptor beta chain sequence with its context. This clone was seen only a few times. This clone's antigen is unknown. No per-base quality is available; no much larger clone lies one base away. The sample is drawn from a study of blood T cell repertoires in COVID-19 (dated by TCRdb to 2020 to 2021). About the investigation overall: Samples from collaborators originated in the United States, Italy and Spain and spanned both the acute and convalescent phases of COVID-19. The prospective study material was composed of cDNA or gDNA derived from T cells, B-cell-depleted T cells, or PBMCs. Subjects who had been exposed to COVID-19, were actively infected with it, or had recovered from it provided the deeply sampled blood TCRbeta repertoires that made up the dataset. The repertoires were released in a freely available public database meant as a resource for research on the immune response to SARS-CoV-2. The samples were drawn from the first 160 participants of the ongoing ImmuneRACE study and from 950 to 1,500 subjects provided by 6 global collaborators. Sample metadata almost always included a de-identified subject ID, COVID-19 status, age in years and sex. HLA class I and class II types, where available, came from metadata supplied by the sample provider rather than from assay-based typing. The paper as a whole reports these results and caveats: The amount of clinical and demographic metadata varied by source and participant and was provided uncurated.

Another Seattle source contributed samples from volunteer blood donors who had recovered from COVID-19. Whole blood was collected in K2EDTA tubes by collaborating institutions according to the institutions' own protocols. For TCRbeta analysis, collaborator samples were shipped as frozen whole blood, as isolated PBMCs, or as DNA extracted from either sample type. Germline trimming amounts to 4 bases on V and 5 bases on J, with 5 as the count of junction bases outside the gene matches. The germline V gene provides CDR1 LGHNA and CDR2 YSLEER. From its cysteine to its phenylalanine, the CDR3 spans 14 amino acids. Just the 42-base CDR3 DNA is kept, in frame starting at base 1. TCRbeta CDR3 regions were amplified from genomic DNA using the immunoSEQ Assay, a bias-controlled multiplex PCR. The authors' analysis ran thus. The number of nucleated cells in each sample was estimated from the amplification of reference gene primers within the assay. To quantify the absolute abundance of each unique TCRbeta CDR3 rearrangement, sequence reads were collapsed and filtered. For each sample, productive Simpson clonality was calculated by taking the square root of Simpson's diversity index across productive rearrangements. TCRdb obtained this table from immuneACCESS and retained in-frame rearrangements with V and J assigned. These tables miss some clones; where compared with another copy, unresolved V genes account for less than half of the shortfall, and the remainder is unexplained. V and J calls and clone size come straight from that table; D and trimming were deduced from the DNA. Across this sample there are about 140,000 clones, with about 80% seen only once. The ten top clones hold 3.5% of the sample.

The TCR comes from a man between 65 and 85 years old who had recovered from COVID-19. The sequencing input was peripheral blood. The chain couples TRBV4-3 to TRBJ2-7; 10 bases in the middle match TRBD2. DNA sequence: TGCGCCAGCAGCCCAGCGGGAGGGGAAGACGAGCAGTACTTC. Translation gives CASSPAGGEDEQYF.